This T cell receptor beta chain originates from a study of CD8+ T cells in alopecia areata. Study context: The authors scored treated patients' severity by affected scalp percentage. Study results and limitations: The study found tofacitinib significantly decreased scalp clonality and expanded CD8+ clones among the top 100. The study found higher clonality in lesional than normal scalp, especially in alopecia totalis/universalis.

Concerning this clone: Its specificity is unknown.

V lost 7 bases and J lost 3; bases outside the gene matches: 4. Germline-derived CDR1 and CDR2 are SQVTM and ANQGSEA. The CDR3 is made up of 12 amino acids. Once RNA had been extracted, it was reverse transcribed into cDNA to act as the sequencing template. TCRdb's table, derived via immunoSEQ multiplex PCR, lists solely in-frame clones and lacks some. In the table there are about 150,000 clones, 55% to 75% of which are singletons. The treatment denotes: oral pan-JAK inhibitor, 5-10 mg twice daily. The TCR sequence derives from a human donor with alopecia areata. The chain is built from TRBV29-1 and TRBJ2-5; 8 bases map to TRBD1. Sequenced here: CD4+ T cells sorted from blood, sampled at week 4, from a patient treated with tofacitinib. Written as DNA, the CDR3 is TGCAGCGCGCAGGGGGCAGAAGAGACCCAGTACTTC. Protein product: CSAQGAEETQYF.